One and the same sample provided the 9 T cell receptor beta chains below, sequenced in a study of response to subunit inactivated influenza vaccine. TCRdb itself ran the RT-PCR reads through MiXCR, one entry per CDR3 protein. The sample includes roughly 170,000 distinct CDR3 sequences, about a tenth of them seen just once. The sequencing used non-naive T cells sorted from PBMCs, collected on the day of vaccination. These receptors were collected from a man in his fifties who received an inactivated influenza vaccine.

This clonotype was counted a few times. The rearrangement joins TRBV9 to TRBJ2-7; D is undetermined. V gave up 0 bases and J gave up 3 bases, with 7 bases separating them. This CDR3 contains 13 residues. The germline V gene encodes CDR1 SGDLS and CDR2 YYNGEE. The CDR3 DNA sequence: TGTGCCAGCAGCGTAGACTCCTACTACGAGCAGTACTTC. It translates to CASSVDSYYEQYF.

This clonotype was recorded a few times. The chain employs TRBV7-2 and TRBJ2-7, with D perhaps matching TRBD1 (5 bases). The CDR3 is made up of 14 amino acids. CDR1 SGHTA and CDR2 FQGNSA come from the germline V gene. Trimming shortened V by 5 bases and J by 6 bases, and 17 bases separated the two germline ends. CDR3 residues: CASSLLLGVSEQYF. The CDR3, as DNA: TGTGCCAGCAGCCTACTATTAGGGGTTAGCGAGCAGTACTTC.

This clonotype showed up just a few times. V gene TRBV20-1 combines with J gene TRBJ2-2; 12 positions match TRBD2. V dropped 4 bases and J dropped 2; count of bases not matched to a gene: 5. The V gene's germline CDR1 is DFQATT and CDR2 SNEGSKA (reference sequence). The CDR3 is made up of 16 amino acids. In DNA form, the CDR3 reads TGCAGTGCTAATCTAGCGGGAGGGCCTAACACCGGGGAGCTGTTTTTT. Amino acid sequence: CSANLAGGPNTGELFF.

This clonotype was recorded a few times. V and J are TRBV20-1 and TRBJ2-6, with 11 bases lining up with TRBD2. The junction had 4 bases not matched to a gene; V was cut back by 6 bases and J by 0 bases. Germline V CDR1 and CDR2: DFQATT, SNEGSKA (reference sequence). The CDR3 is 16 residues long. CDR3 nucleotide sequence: TGCAGTGCGACGACTAGCGGGATCTCTGGGGCCAACGTCCTGACTTTC. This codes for CSATTSGISGANVLTF.

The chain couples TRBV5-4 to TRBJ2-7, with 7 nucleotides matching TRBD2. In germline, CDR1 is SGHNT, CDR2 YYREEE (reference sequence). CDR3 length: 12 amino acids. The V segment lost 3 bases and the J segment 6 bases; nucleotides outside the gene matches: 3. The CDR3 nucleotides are TGTGCCAGCAGCTGGGGGAGGGCCGAGCAGTACTTC. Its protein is CASSWGRAEQYF.

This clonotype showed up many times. CDR3 loop: CASSSGGDRDTQYF. The CDR3 bases are TGCGCCAGCAGCTCCGGCGGAGATAGGGATACGCAGTATTTT. The chain carries TRBV5-1 and TRBJ2-3; D gene unclear. Germline V gives CDR1 SGHRS, CDR2 YFSETQ. The CDR3 is made up of 14 amino acids. V dropped 3 bases and J dropped 6 bases, with 14 bases sitting between them.

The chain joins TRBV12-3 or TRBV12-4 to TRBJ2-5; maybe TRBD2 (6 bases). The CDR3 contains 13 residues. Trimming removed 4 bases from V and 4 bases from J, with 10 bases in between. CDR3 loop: CASSWDSRETQYF. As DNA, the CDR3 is TGTGCCAGCAGTTGGGACTCCCGAGAGACCCAGTACTTC.

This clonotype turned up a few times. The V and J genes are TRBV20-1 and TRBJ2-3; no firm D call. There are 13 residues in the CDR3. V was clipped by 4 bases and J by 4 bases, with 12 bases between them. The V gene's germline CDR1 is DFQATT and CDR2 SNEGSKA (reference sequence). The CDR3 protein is CSAIPGVADTQYF. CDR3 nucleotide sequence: TGCAGTGCTATTCCTGGAGTTGCAGATACGCAGTATTTT.

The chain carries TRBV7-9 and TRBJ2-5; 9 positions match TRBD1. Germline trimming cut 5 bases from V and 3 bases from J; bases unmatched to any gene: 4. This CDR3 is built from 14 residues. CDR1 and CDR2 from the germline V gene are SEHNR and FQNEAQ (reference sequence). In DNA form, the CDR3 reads TGTGCCAGCAGCCTGCGGGACAGGGAAGAGACCCAGTACTTC. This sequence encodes CASSLRDREETQYF. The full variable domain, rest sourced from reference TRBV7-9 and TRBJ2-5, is DTGVSQNPRHKITKRGQNVTFRCDPISEHNRLYWYRQTLGQGPEFLTYFQNEAQLEKSRLLSDRFSAERPKGSFSTLEIQRTEQGDSAMYLCASSLRDREETQYFGPGTRLLVL.